This TCR beta chain was found in a study of blood T cell repertoires in COVID-19. Germline lookup yields CDR1 MNHNS and CDR2 SASEGT. This CDR3 comprises 14 residues. With 1 base removed from V and 7 bases from J, the gap between germline ends came to 10 bases. TCRdb's copy holds only in-frame clones and misses some; the assay was immunoSEQ multiplex PCR. The profile shows approximately 190,000 clones, roughly 82% of them singletons. Sequencing input: peripheral blood. The chain couples TRBV6-1 to TRBJ2-2; maybe TRBD2 (5 bases). This clonotype was obtained from an older woman with COVID-19, enrolled during active disease. DNA for the CDR3: TGTGCCAGCAGTGAAGGGATTCGGGGCGGGGAGCTGTTTTTT. Translating it yields CASSEGIRGGELFF.